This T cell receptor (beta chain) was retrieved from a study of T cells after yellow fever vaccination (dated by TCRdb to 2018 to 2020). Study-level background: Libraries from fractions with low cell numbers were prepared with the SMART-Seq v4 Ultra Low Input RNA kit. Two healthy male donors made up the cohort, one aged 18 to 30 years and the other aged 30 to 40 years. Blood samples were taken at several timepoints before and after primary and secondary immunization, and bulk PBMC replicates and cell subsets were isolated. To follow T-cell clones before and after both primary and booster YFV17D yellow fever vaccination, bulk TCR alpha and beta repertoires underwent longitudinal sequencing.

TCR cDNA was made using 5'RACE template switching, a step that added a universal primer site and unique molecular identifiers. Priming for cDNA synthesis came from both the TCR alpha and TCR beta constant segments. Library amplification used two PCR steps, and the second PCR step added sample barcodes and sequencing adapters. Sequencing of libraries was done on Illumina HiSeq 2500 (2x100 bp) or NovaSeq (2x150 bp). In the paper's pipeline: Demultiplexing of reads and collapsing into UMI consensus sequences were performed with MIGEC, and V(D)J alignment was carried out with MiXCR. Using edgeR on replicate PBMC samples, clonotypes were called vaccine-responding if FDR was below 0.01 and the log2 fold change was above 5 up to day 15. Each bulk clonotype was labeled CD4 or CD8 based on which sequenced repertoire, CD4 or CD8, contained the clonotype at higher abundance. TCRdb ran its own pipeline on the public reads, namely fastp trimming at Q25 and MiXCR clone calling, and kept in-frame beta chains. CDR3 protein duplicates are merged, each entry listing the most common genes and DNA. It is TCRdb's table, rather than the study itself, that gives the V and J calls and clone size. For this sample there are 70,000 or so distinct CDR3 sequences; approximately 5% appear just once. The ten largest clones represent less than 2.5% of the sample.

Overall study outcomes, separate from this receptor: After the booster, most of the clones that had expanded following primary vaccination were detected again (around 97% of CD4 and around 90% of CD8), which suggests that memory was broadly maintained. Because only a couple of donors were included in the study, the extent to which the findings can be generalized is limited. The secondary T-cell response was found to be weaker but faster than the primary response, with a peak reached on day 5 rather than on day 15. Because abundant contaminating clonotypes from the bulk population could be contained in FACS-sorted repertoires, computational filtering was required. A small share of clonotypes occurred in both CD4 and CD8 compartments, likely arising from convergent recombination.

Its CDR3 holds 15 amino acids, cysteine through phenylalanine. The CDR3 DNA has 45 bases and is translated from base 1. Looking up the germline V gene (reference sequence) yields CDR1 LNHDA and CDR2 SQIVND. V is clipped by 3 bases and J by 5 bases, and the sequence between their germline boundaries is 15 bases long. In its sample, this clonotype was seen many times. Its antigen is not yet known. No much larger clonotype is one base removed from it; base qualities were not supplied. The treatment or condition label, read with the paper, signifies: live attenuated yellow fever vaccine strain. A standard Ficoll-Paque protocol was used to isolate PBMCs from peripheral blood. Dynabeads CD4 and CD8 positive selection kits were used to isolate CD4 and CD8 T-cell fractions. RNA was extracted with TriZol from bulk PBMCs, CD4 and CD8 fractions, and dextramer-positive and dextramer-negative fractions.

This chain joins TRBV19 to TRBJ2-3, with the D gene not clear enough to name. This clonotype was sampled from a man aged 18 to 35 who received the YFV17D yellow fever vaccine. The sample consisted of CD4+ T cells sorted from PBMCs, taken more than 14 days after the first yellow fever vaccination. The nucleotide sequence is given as TGTGCCAGTAGTATGGGTCGGGCAGCCGGAGATACGCAGTATTTT. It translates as CASSMGRAAGDTQYF.